This T cell receptor (beta chain) comes out of a study of cytomegalovirus exposure and HLA in healthy donors. Points from the study as a whole: Most likely, a cluster of highly shared sequence variants arose as a sequencing artifact.

Both 60 Vbeta primers and 13 Jbeta primers went into the PCR. Data came from immunoSEQ multiplex PCR; TCRdb stores just in-frame clones and leaves some out. The top ten clones hold 4.7% of a sample with 150,000 to 200,000 clones, more than 65% of them seen once. As regards this clone: Its antigen is unidentified.

From germline, CDR1 is SGHRS and CDR2 YFSETQ. V lost 2 bases, J lost 6 bases, and 8 bases stayed unmatched. This CDR3 region has 16 residues. The rearrangement links TRBV5-1 to TRBJ2-3; TRBD2 aligns across 11 bases. The sequencing input was PBMCs. This sequence was found in a man aged 18-30 years in good health and CMV-seropositive. CDR3 loop: CASSLGASGRIDTQYF. CDR3 sequence (DNA): TGCGCCAGCAGCTTAGGGGCTAGCGGGAGGATCGATACGCAGTATTTT.